Shown below are 8 T cell receptor beta chains from a single sample sequenced in a study of blood T cell repertoires in COVID-19. Assay: immunoSEQ multiplex PCR; the TCRdb copy retains only in-frame clones and omits some. Found here are some 180,000 clones, nearly 90% of them singletons; the top ten hold about 0.66%. The sequenced material came from peripheral blood. The source is a man between 50 and 59 years old with acute or convalescent COVID-19.

J is TRBJ2-5 and V is TRBV5-8, with D unresolved. V gave up 4 bases and J gave up 1 base, with 23 bases separating them. The CDR3 runs 18 residues. From germline, CDR1 is SGHTS and CDR2 YDEGEE. CDR3 in DNA: TGTGCCAGCAGCATGAACCGGAGACGAAGCAGCCCCCAAGAGACCCAGTACTTC. Its translation is CASSMNRRRSSPQETQYF.

This clone appeared a single time. V usage is TRBV6-5 and J usage is TRBJ1-1, with a tentative D call TRBD1 (5 bases). The CDR3 consists of 15 residues. Per the germline V gene, CDR1 is MNHEY and CDR2 is SVGAGI. The V gene lost 2 bases and the J gene lost 4 bases, with 14 bases spanning the gap. The CDR3 spells CASSYRQSGGTEAFF. The CDR3 nucleotides are TGTGCCAGCAGTTACCGACAGTCGGGAGGCACTGAAGCTTTCTTT.

The chain joins TRBV6-5 to TRBJ2-7; TRBD2 matches at 7 bases. The V segment lost 0 bases and the J segment 3 bases; nucleotides outside the gene matches: 8. The CDR3 extends over 16 amino acids. Germline CDR1 and CDR2: MNHEY and SVGAGI. CDR3 protein: CASSYSGGLMGYEQYF. The CDR3 DNA sequence: TGTGCCAGCAGTTACTCCGGGGGGTTAATGGGCTACGAGCAGTACTTC.

The V and J genes are TRBV9 and TRBJ1-5; 8 nucleotides align to TRBD1. V lost 0 bases to trimming and J lost 4 bases; unmatched junction nucleotides: 3. The V gene's germline CDR1 is SGDLS and CDR2 YYNGEE. This CDR3 contains 15 residues. The CDR3 DNA follows: TGTGCCAGCAGCGTAGCAGGGGGCGTGAATCAGCCCCAGCATTTT. This encodes CASSVAGGVNQPQHF.

This chain joins TRBV4-2 and TRBJ2-1, with 14 bases aligning to TRBD2. Trimming took 4 bases from V and 0 from J; bases not matched to a gene: 8. Germline V gives CDR1 LGHNA, CDR2 YNFKEQ. CDR3 length: 19 residues. CDR3 sequence reads: CASSPVGTSGGISYNEQFF. The CDR3 DNA reads as TGTGCCAGCAGCCCCGTCGGGACTAGCGGGGGTATCTCCTACAATGAGCAGTTCTTC.

This clone was observed a handful of times. V usage is TRBV6-2 or TRBV6-3 and J usage is TRBJ2-5, with 12 nucleotides matching TRBD2. The germline V gene has CDR1 MNHEY and CDR2 SVGEGT. The CDR3 contains 18 residues. With V trimmed by 0 bases and J by 1 base, 6 bases remained unmatched. The DNA for the CDR3 is TGTGCCAGCAGTTACTCGTTGTTGACTAGCGGGGGCCAAGAGACCCAGTACTTC. Translation: CASSYSLLTSGGQETQYF.

The rearrangement uses TRBV7-2 and TRBJ2-5, with TRBD2 identical over 9 bases. CDR1 and CDR2 from the germline V gene are SGHTA and FQGNSA. Trimming removed 8 bases from V and 5 bases from J; junction bases left unmatched: 12. There are 15 residues in the CDR3. The CDR3 here is CASPSSAGGDETQYF. CDR3 DNA sequence: TGTGCCAGCCCATCATCGGCGGGAGGGGACGAGACCCAGTACTTC.

In DNA form, the CDR3 reads TGTGCCAGCAGCGCGACAGCGCTCGACACCGGGGAGCTGTTTTTT. This encodes CASSATALDTGELFF. V is TRBV2 and J is TRBJ2-2; maybe TRBD1 (5 bases). CDR1 and CDR2 (germline): SNHLY, FYNNEI. The CDR3 is made up of 15 amino acids. Trimming took off 6 bases at V and 3 bases at J, with 14 bases between the two ends.